The clone carrying this T cell receptor (beta chain) was picked up many times. The record originates from a study of identical twins. The CDR3 sequence is 14 residues long. V lost 5 bases and J 7 bases, leaving 17 bases between the germline ends. Through template switching, a universal primer site was introduced, and the cDNA contained unique molecular identifiers. From the 5' RACE reads, TCRdb called clonotypes with MiXCR, one entry per CDR3 protein. The sample lists approximately 500,000 distinct CDR3 sequences; about 24% were seen once. These sequences were also reported in another study, on T cells expressing NK-cell markers. That source adds: Seropositivity for HCMV was found in seven of the eight sequenced donors, with one seronegative. The leading position in the CD3+CD56-NKG2C+ fraction of several donors also went to these clonotypes.

J is TRBJ1-2 and V is TRBV12-3 or TRBV12-4, with TRBD1 as a possible D gene (5 bases). Source material: CD4+ T cells sorted from blood. The source of this sequence is a woman in her late teens or twenties in good health. DNA for the CDR3: TGTGCCAGCAGTACAGGACTGGGCGGGGGTGGCTACACCTTC. This gives the protein CASSTGLGGGGYTF.